The present TCR beta chain was sequenced within a study of T cells after yellow fever vaccination. About the research overall: When fractions had low cell numbers, they were prepared with SMART-Seq v4 Ultra Low Input.

Study-wide results and caveats: Reappearance after the booster was observed for most primary-vaccination clones (96% CD4, about 90% CD8). Bulk-population clonotypes that are abundant could appear as contaminants in FACS-sorted repertoires.

This clonotype was seen a few times. Its antigen remains unidentified. TCRdb re-analysed the 5' RACE reads in MiXCR, keeping a single row per CDR3 protein. This sample has some 300,000 distinct CDR3 sequences, with 8.7% found just once. The TCR sequence derives from a man aged 18 to 29 who received the YFV17D yellow fever vaccine. The material sequenced was CD4+ T cells sorted from PBMCs, taken 5 days after the yellow fever booster vaccination.

CDR3 loop: CASSIQVIQETQYF. CDR3 DNA sequence: TGTGCCAGCAGCATCCAGGTTATACAAGAGACCCAGTACTTC. The V and J genes are TRBV6-1 and TRBJ2-5; D is ambiguous. Germline CDR1 MNHNS, CDR2 SASEGT. The length of the CDR3 is 14 residues. The ends were cut back, 6 bases at V and 2 bases at J, with 13 bases in the middle.